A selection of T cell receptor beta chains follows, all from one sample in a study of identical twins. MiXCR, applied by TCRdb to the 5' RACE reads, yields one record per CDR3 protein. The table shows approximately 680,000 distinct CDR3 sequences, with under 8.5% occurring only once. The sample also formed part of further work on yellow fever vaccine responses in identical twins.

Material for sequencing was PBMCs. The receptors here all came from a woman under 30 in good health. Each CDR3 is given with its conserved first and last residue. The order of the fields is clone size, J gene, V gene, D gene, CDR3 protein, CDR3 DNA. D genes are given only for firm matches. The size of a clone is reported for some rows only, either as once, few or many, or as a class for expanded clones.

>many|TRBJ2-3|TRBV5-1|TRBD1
CASSGGTGQTSTDTQYF
TGCGCCAGCAGCGGAGGGACAGGCCAAACTAGCACAGATACGCAGTATTTT
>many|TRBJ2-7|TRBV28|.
CASTSEIYEQYF
TGTGCCAGCACGTCTGAGATCTACGAGCAGTACTTC
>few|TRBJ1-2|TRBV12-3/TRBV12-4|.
CASSFQTYGYTF
TGTGCCAGCAGTTTCCAGACCTATGGCTACACCTTC
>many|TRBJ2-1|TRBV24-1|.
CATSDLGREYNEQFF
TGTGCCACCAGTGATCTCGGAAGGGAATACAATGAGCAGTTCTTC
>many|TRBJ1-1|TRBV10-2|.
CASSALDRWGTEAFF
TGCGCCAGCAGCGCCCTCGATCGATGGGGCACTGAAGCTTTCTTT
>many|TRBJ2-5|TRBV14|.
CASSHTQETQYF
TGTGCCAGCAGCCATACTCAAGAGACCCAGTACTTC
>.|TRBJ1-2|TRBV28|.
CASSLGFRDTIYGYTF
TGTGCCAGCAGTTTAGGGTTCAGGGACACCATCTATGGCTACACCTTC
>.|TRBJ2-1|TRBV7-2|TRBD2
CASSLASTSGNNEQFF
TGTGCCAGCAGCTTAGCGTCGACTAGCGGAAACAATGAGCAGTTCTTC
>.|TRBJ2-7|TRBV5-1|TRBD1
CASSFGGQDPREQYF
TGCGCCAGCAGCTTTGGGGGACAGGATCCTCGCGAGCAGTACTTC
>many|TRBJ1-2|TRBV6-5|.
CASSYSRGAEGYGYTF
TGTGCCAGCAGTTACTCGAGAGGGGCGGAGGGCTATGGCTACACCTTC
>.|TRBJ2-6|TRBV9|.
CASSVTTGQSHSGANVLTF
TGTGCCAGCAGCGTAACCACCGGACAGAGCCACTCTGGGGCCAACGTCCTGACTTTC
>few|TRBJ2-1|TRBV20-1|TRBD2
CSARDLGERGGNEQFF
TGCAGTGCTAGAGATCTCGGAGAGCGGGGGGGGAATGAGCAGTTCTTC
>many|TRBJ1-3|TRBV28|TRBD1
CASSLYDRGYGSGNTIYF
TGTGCCAGCAGTTTATACGACAGGGGATACGGATCTGGAAACACCATATATTTT
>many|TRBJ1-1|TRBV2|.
CASSEDGDTEAFF
TGTGCCAGCAGTGAAGATGGGGACACTGAAGCTTTCTTT
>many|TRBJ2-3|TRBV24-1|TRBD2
CATSDIGLAGSTDTQYF
TGTGCCACCAGTGACATTGGACTAGCGGGAAGCACAGATACGCAGTATTTT
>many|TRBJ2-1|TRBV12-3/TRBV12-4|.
CASGGLDEQFF
TGTGCCAGCGGCGGACTGGATGAGCAGTTCTTC
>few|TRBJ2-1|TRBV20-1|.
CSYTGNNEQFF
TGCAGTTACACTGGTAACAATGAGCAGTTCTTC
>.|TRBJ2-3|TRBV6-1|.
CASRSLVPDTQYF
TGTGCCAGCAGATCACTAGTGCCAGATACGCAGTATTTT
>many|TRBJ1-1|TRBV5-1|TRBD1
CASSLGDSQAFF
TGCGCCAGCAGCTTGGGGGACAGCCAAGCTTTCTTT
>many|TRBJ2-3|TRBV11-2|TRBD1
CASSATGGLSTDTQYF
TGTGCCAGCAGCGCGACAGGGGGGCTTAGCACAGATACGCAGTATTTT
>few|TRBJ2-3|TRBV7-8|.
CASSLRGGASDTQYF
TGTGCCAGCAGCTTAAGGGGGGGGGCGTCAGATACGCAGTATTTT
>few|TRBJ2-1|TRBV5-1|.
CASSLAHRVQGSYNEQFF
TGCGCCAGCAGCTTGGCTCACCGGGTCCAGGGCTCCTACAATGAGCAGTTCTTC
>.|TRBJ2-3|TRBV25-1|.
CASSESGADTQYF
TGTGCCAGCAGTGAATCTGGAGCGGATACGCAGTATTTT
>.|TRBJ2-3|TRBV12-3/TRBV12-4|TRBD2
CASRREARTDTQYF
TGTGCCAGCCGGCGGGAGGCCCGCACAGATACGCAGTATTTT
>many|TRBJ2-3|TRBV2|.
CASSAGVGSTDTQYF
TGTGCCAGCAGTGCCGGCGTAGGGAGCACAGATACGCAGTATTTT
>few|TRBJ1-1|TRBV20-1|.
CSARDSTDYMNTEAFF
TGCAGTGCTAGAGATTCGACAGACTACATGAACACTGAAGCTTTCTTT
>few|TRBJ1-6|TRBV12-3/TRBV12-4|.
CASSLAKTDNSPLHF
TGTGCCAGCAGTTTAGCGAAGACAGATAATTCACCCCTCCACTTT
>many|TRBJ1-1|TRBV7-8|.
CASSSGVSEAFF
TGTGCCAGCAGCTCTGGCGTGAGCGAAGCTTTCTTT
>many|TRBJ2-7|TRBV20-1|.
CSAMLRFGEQYF
TGCAGTGCAATGCTCCGCTTCGGGGAGCAGTACTTC
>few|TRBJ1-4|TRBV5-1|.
CASSTRPSRANEKLFF
TGCGCCAGCAGTACTCGGCCCTCACGAGCTAATGAAAAACTGTTTTTT
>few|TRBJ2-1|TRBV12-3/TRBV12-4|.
CASSLMIGGSYNEQFF
TGTGCCAGCAGTTTGATGATAGGTGGCTCCTACAATGAGCAGTTCTTC
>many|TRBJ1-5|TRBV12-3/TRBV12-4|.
CASSFPGRVGQHF
TGTGCCAGCAGTTTCCCCGGACGGGTCGGTCAGCATTTT
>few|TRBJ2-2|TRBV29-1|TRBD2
CSVRFGGRAGTGELFF
TGCAGCGTTCGCTTTGGCGGGAGGGCCGGCACCGGGGAGCTGTTTTTT
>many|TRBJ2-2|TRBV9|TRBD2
CASSLTSGRNTGELFF
TGTGCCAGCAGCCTTACTAGCGGGAGGAACACCGGGGAGCTGTTTTTT
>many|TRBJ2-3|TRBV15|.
CATSSEIQGVDTQYF
TGTGCCACCAGCAGTGAAATTCAGGGCGTAGATACGCAGTATTTT
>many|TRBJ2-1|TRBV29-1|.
CSVEGGSRSYEQFF
TGCAGCGTTGAGGGGGGCTCACGGAGTTATGAGCAGTTCTTC
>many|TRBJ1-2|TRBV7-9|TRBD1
CASSPGQGPRYGYTF
TGTGCCAGCAGCCCAGGACAGGGCCCTCGGTATGGCTACACCTTC
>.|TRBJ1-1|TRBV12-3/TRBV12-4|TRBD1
CASSKQGLNTEAFF
TGTGCCAGCAGTAAACAGGGGCTGAACACTGAAGCTTTCTTT
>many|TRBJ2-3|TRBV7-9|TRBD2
CASSLDSLGGRSDTQYF
TGTGCCAGCAGCTTAGACTCTCTCGGCGGGAGGTCAGATACGCAGTATTTT
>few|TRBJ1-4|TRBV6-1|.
CASSERQDFEKLFF
TGTGCCAGCAGTGAGCGGCAGGATTTCGAAAAACTGTTTTTT
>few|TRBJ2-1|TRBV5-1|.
CASSLDGVVGEQFF
TGCGCCAGCAGCTTGGACGGAGTAGTCGGTGAGCAGTTCTTC
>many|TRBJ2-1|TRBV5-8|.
CASSSRDEQFF
TGTGCCAGCAGCTCAAGGGATGAGCAGTTCTTC